This TCR beta chain stems from a study of T-cell memory formation after mild COVID-19. Whole-study results and caveats: Of the contracting clones, CD4+ ones lay mainly in CM and EM, and CD8+ ones in EMRA.

A remark on this clonotype: Its antigen is unknown. Possible read error: a much larger clone is one base away.

Employing constant-segment primers, 5'RACE generated TCR alpha and TCR beta cDNA libraries bearing sample barcodes and UMIs. MiXCR, applied by TCRdb to the 5' RACE reads, yields one record per CDR3 protein. Here the sample spans around 300,000 distinct CDR3 sequences, approximately 8% being singletons. Germline CDR1 is SGHRS and CDR2 is YFSETQ. This CDR3 region has 15 residues. The chain is built from TRBV5-1 and TRBJ1-1, with TRBD1 matching 9 bases. This receptor was taken from a man between 18 and 29 years old who had mild COVID-19 (a few samples of this study predate the infection). Cell type and time point are not known. The source material was PBMCs or a T cell subset sorted from them (not recorded which). CDR3 DNA sequence: TGCGCCAGCAGCCTCCGGACAGGGGATAACACTGAATCTTTCTTT. It codes for CASSLRTGDNTESFF. The whole variable domain, filled in from reference TRBV5-1 and TRBJ1-1, reads KAGVTQTPRYLIKTRGQQVTLSCSPISGHRSVSWYQQTPGQGLQFLFEYFSETQRNKGNFPGRFSGRQFSNSRSEMNVSTLELGDSALYLCASSLRTGDNTESFFGQGTRLTVV.